The clone carrying this T cell receptor (beta chain) has only one observation. This sample also contains other DNA sequences that code for the same CDR3. The data belong to a study of shared clonotypes between healthy human individuals. Data came from immunoSEQ multiplex PCR; TCRdb stores just in-frame clones and leaves some out. This sample yields about 520,000 clones, of which 90% to 97% are seen a single time; 0.05% to 0.07% belongs to the top ten. CD45RA-negative memory and CD45RA+ naive subsets were split from the CD4+ cells. V shed 4 bases and J shed 5 bases, with 5 bases lying between them. The germline CDR1 and CDR2 sequences are MDHEN and SYDVKM. This CDR3 has 11 residues.

The clonotype comes from a woman aged 25-40 years in good health. J is TRBJ2-5 and V is TRBV28; a weak D match, TRBD1 (5 bases). The source material was naive CD4+ T cells sorted from blood. Indicated subset: CD45RA+ positively selected. The CDR3 is CASSSGETQYF. For the CDR3, the DNA is TGTGCCAGCAGTTCAGGGGAGACCCAGTACTTC.